One TCR beta chain is described in this entry. Its specificity is unknown. Germline trimming cut 2 bases from V and 0 bases from J; bases unmatched to any gene: 2. CDR1 is SNHLY, CDR2 FYNNEI, per germline. The CDR3 is 15 residues long. These data are taken from a study of vaccination effects on CD4 cells after COVID-19. Study results and limitations: Marked contraction was observed in infection-induced and vaccine-induced clones late after vaccination. Few convalescent patients and no early post-infection timepoints were included in the study.

TCRdb's copy holds only in-frame clones and misses some; the assay was immunoSEQ multiplex PCR. This repertoire shows about 79,000 clones, roughly 74% found once; its top ten account for roughly 1.8%. Antigen-specific CD4+ T cells expanded by the ViraFEST assay with viral peptide pools were then sequenced. Following 10 days of culture, CD4+ T cells were isolated. J is TRBJ2-5 and V is TRBV2, with 8 positions matching TRBD1. The sequence derives from a human donor who received a COVID-19 vaccine. The sequences come from CD4+ T cells from PBMCs cultured with HCoV-229E spike peptides, collected before COVID-19 vaccination. The CDR3 here is CASSEQGAHQETQYF. As DNA, the CDR3 is TGTGCCAGCAGTGAACAGGGGGCGCACCAAGAGACCCAGTACTTC.